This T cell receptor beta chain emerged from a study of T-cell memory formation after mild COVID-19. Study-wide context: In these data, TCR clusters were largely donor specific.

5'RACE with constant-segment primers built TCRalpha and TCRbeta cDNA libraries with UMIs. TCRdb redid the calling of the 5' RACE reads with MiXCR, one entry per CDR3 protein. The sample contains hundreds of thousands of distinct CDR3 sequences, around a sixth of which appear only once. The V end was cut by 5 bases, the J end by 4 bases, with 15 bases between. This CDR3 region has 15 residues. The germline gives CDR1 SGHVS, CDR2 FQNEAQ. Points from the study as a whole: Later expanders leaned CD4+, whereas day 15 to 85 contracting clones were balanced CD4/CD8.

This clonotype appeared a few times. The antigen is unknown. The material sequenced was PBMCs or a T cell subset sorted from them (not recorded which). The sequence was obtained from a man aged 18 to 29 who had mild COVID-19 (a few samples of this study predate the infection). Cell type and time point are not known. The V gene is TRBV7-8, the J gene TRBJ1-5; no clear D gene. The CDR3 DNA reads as TGTGCCAGCAGCGTCTACCGGGCCAAAAATCAGCCCCAGCATTTT. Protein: CASSVYRAKNQPQHF.